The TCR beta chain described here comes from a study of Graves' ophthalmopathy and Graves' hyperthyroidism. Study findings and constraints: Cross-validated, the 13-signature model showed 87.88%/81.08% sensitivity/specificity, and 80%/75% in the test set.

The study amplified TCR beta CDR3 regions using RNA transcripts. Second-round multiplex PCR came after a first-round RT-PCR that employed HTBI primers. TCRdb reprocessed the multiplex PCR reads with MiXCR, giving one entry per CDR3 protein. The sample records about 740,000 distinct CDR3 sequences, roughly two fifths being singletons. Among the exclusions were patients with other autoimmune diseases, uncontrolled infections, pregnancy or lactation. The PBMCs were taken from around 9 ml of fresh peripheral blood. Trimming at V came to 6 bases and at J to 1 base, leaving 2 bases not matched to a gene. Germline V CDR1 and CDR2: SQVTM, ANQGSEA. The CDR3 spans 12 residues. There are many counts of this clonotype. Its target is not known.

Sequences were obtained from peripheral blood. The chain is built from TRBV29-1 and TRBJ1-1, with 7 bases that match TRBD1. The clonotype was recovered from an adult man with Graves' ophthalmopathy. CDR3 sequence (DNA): TGCAGCGTACGGACAGGGAACACTGAAGCTTTCTTT. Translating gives CSVRTGNTEAFF.